This TCR beta chain was documented in a study of identical twins (TCRdb year 2016). Regarding the complete study: TCR alpha and beta repertoires from monozygotic twins, unrelated adults of various ages and cord blood were deep-sequenced to test whether fetal clonotypes persist. To rule out contamination, the twin experiments were replicated at different times with different library preparation protocols.

Every donor was a healthy Caucasian. Three pairs of female monozygotic twins, all aged roughly 18 to 30 years, made up the twin cohort. CD4+ and CD8+ T cell populations were isolated with positive isolation kits from Invitrogen. This clonotype was recorded many times. Its antigen is still unknown. No base-level quality is on record; no much larger clone is a single base apart. Findings and caveats that apply to the study as a whole: Out-of-frame TCR alpha sharing in monozygotic twins was systematically underestimated by recombination models, whereas sharing between unrelated individuals was in agreement with the recombination models. Because the same donors could not be followed over many years, the conclusions depended on cross-sectional statistical analysis. A weaker excess of twin sharing was found in beta out-of-frame sequences because the signal-to-noise ratio was lowered by fewer shared sequences. Compared with coincidental sharing between unrelated individuals, out-of-frame TCR alpha sequences shared between twins showed an excess of sequences with low generation probability. Invariant T cells such as MAIT and iNKT could partly confound zero-insertion analyses, although diverse VJ usage argued against such confounding for most clonotypes. Abundant cord blood beta clonotypes carried fewer insertions; young adult naive repertoires showed a weaker similar trend, while memory repertoires showed none.

The library was produced with 5' RACE. Sequencing instrument: Illumina HiSeq 2000. A universal primer binding site was introduced by template switching, and a unique molecular identifier was present in the final cDNA, enabling accurate counting of TCR cDNA molecules. First-strand cDNA for TCR alpha and beta chains was synthesized from specific primers in the conserved constant-segment region. Each cDNA library was double barcoded, with a SMART-Mk sample barcode plus Illumina barcodes, to control for contamination. TruSeq adapter sequences along with Illumina sample barcodes were introduced in two successive PCR steps. The TCR alpha and beta cDNA libraries were sequenced on the Illumina HiSeq platform using custom primers. As for how the authors treated the data: Raw reads were processed with MiGEC to extract unique molecular identifiers, and MiXCR was used to determine CDR3 positions. Recombination models were inferred per individual with the repgenHMM and IGoR tools using an EM algorithm. The analysis of shared clonotypes was done with the tcR package in R, with sharing normalized by the product of cloneset sizes. To study raw recombination without the effects of thymic and clonal selection, out-of-frame nonproductive sequences were analyzed. TCRdb reprocessed the public reads (quality trimming at Q25 with fastp, clone calling with MiXCR) and kept in-frame beta chains. Identical CDR3 protein sequences are pooled into one entry, listed with their most common genes and DNA. TCRdb's processing, not the authors' own work, is the source of the V and J calls. Here the sample has 310,000 or so distinct CDR3 sequences; roughly 10% occur a single time. The top ten hold around 7.1% of the sample.

The same specimen was also included in a second study, on yellow fever vaccine responses in identical twins. As the second paper documents: According to the authors, the vaccine-induced T cell response in identical twins seemed to be partly convergent and partly specific to each individual. In identical twins, the study followed T cell clones that responded to the vaccine with precision.

The TCR originated in a young woman in good health. Specimen: CD8+ T cells sorted from blood.

The DNA sequence follows: TGCGCCAGCAGCCAAGGAGGTCTGAACACTGAAGCTTTCTTT. This encodes CASSQGGLNTEAFF. The V and J genes are TRBV4-1 and TRBJ1-1; the D gene lacks a confident call. The germline V gene encodes CDR1 MGHRA and CDR2 YSYEKL. Including cysteine and phenylalanine, the CDR3 has 14 amino acids. CDR3 DNA only is kept here, 42 bases in frame from base 1. The trim is 1 base for V and 0 bases for J, with a gap of 6 bases between the germline ends.